What follows are 6 T cell receptor beta chains derived from one specimen sequenced in a study of blood T cell dynamics during melanoma immunotherapy (dated by TCRdb to between 2020 and 2021). The library was prepared using the immunoSEQ multiplex PCR assay. Here the immuneACCESS table is served through TCRdb, limited to in-frame sequences with V and J called. Missing clones are a known gap in these copies; in checked studies unresolved V genes cover under half, and the rest lacks a known reason. Counted in this sample were 6,500 to 10,000 clones; 70% to 90% of them appeared once. The ten biggest clones cover approximately 6.3% of the sample. The time point label of this sample denotes: week 3, after first cycle of checkpoint inhibitor. The starting material was blood, obtained from a patient treated with checkpoint blockade. The source is a human donor with melanoma.

This sequence joins TRBV7-2 and TRBJ1-2; tentatively, D is TRBD1 (5 bases). V was pared by 5 bases and J by 3 bases, with 13 bases between. The CDR3 is made up of 14 amino acids. The germline V gene has CDR1 SGHTA and CDR2 FQGNSA. The CDR3 loop reads CASSEAGTDYGYTF. The CDR3 nucleotides read TGTGCCAGCAGCGAAGCCGGGACGGACTATGGCTACACCTTC.

As concerns this clone: Other DNA sequences of this sample code for an identical CDR3. V and J are TRBV9 and TRBJ2-3; no reliable D call. Trimming pared 2 bases from V and 0 bases from J, leaving 10 bases between. The germline gives CDR1 SGDLS, CDR2 YYNGEE. The CDR3 sequence is 15 residues long. CDR3 protein: CASSVSGSSTDTQYF. In nucleotides, the CDR3 is TGTGCCAGCAGCGTTTCCGGCTCTAGCACAGATACGCAGTATTTT.

This clone was observed a few times. CDR3 region: CASCPGRSNTEAFF. Written as DNA, the CDR3 is TGTGCCAGCTGTCCCGGACGGTCGAACACTGAAGCTTTCTTT. This chain links TRBV18 with TRBJ1-1; D gene ambiguous. The CDR3 runs to 14 residues. The V end lost 7 bases, the J end lost 1 base, and 13 bases lay between the germline ends. CDR1 and CDR2 from the germline V gene are KGHSH and LQKENI.

The chain is built from TRBV27 and TRBJ2-2, with 7 bases matching TRBD2. Germline CDR1 reads MNHEY; CDR2 reads SMNVEV (reference sequence). CDR3 length equals 14 residues. V lost 3 bases and J lost 5; bases outside the gene matches: 3. Written as DNA, the CDR3 is TGTGCCAGCAGTTTCAAGGGAGGGACCGGGGAGCTGTTTTTT. The encoded protein is CASSFKGGTGELFF.

The chain combines TRBV28 with TRBJ2-1; TRBD2 agrees at 12 bases. The V gene end was trimmed by 4 bases and the J gene end by 10 bases; junction bases not matched to a gene: 8. This CDR3 contains 15 residues. Germline loops: CDR1 MDHEN, CDR2 SYDVKM. CDR3 residues: CASSSTSGGPGEQFF. The CDR3 region has the DNA TGTGCCAGCAGTTCTACTAGCGGGGGGCCAGGGGAGCAGTTCTTC.

This CDR3 reads CASSLDAGSSYEQYF. In DNA form, the CDR3 reads TGTGCCAGCAGCTTGGATGCAGGAAGTTCCTACGAGCAGTACTTC. The V call is TRBV5-4, the J call TRBJ2-5; D gene uncertain. The J call may not be correct, given that the DNA end is closer to TRBJ2-7. This CDR3 is built from 15 residues. The germline CDR1 and CDR2 sequences are SGHNT and YYREEE (reference sequence).